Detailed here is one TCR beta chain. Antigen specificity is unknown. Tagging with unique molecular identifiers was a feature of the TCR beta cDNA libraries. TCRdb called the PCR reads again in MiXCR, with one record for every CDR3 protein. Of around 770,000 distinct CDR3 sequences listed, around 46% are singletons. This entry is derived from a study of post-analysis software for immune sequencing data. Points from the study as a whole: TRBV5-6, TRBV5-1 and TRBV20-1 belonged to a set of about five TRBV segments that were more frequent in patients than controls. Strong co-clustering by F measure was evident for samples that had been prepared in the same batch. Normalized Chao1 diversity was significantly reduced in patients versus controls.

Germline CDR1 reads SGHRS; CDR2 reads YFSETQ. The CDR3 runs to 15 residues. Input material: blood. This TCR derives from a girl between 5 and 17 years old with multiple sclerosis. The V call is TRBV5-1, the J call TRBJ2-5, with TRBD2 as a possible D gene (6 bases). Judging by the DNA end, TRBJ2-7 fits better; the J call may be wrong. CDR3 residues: CASSNDADYAYEQYF. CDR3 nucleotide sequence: TGCGCCAGCAGCAACGACGCGGACTACGCGTACGAGCAGTACTTC.